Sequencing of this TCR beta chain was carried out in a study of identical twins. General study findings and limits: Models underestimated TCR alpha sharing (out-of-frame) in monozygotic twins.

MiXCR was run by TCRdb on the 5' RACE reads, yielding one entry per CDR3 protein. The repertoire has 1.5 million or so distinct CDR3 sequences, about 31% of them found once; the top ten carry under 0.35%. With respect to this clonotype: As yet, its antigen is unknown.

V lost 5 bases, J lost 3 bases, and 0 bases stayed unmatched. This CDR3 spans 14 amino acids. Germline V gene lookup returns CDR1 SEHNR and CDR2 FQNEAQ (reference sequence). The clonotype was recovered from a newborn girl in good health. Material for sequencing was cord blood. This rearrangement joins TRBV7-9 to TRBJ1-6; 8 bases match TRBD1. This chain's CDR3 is CASSTGGYNSPLHF. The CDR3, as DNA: TGTGCCAGCAGCACAGGGGGCTATAATTCACCCCTCCACTTT.